Listed below are T cell receptor beta chains from one sample, sequenced in a study of preoperative IRX-2 immunotherapy in early breast cancer. Using immunoSEQ multiplex PCR, the repertoire was profiled, and TCRdb retains in-frame clones only, with some absent. The repertoire holds 34,000 or so clones, with about 95% as singletons. The sample was taken from a patient treated with IRX-2 immunotherapy. Receptors originate from a human donor with breast cancer. The CDR3 runs from the conserved cysteine through the conserved F or W. D genes are given only for firm matches. Rows give clone size only sometimes, using once, few, many, or a class for an expanded clone.

clone_size j_call v_call d_call cdr3_aa cdr3_nt
- TRBJ1-2 TRBV7-6 TRBD1 CASSSGQGIFDYGYTF TGTGCCAGCAGCTCGGGACAGGGTATTTTTGACTATGGCTACACCTTC
- TRBJ1-2 TRBV19 TRBD1 CASKDYRGRNYGYTF TGTGCCAGTAAGGATTACAGGGGGCGCAACTATGGCTACACCTTC
- TRBJ1-3 TRBV14 TRBD1 CASSRQGAGNTIYF TGTGCCAGCAGCCGACAGGGTGCTGGAAACACCATATATTTT
- TRBJ2-7 TRBV6-1 TRBD1 CASSRQGGDYEQYF TGTGCCAGCAGCAGACAGGGTGGGGACTACGAGCAGTACTTC
- TRBJ1-2 TRBV5-6 - CASSKDPLYGYTF TGTGCCAGCAGCAAAGACCCTCTTTATGGCTACACCTTC
- TRBJ1-2 TRBV5-1 - CASSLGVYGYTF TGCGCCAGCAGCTTGGGTGTCTATGGCTACACCTTC
- TRBJ1-5 TRBV6-1 - CASSAFQTSLSNQPQHF TGTGCCAGCAGTGCGTTCCAGACATCCCTTAGCAATCAGCCCCAGCATTTT
- TRBJ2-7 TRBV19 - CASSIRPGSTGASSYEQYF TGTGCCAGTAGTATCAGGCCTGGGTCCACGGGGGCAAGCTCCTACGAGCAGTACTTC
- TRBJ2-5 TRBV5-6 - CASSRDTITRDPVRYF TGTGCCAGCAGCCGTGATACAATTACAAGAGACCCAGTCCGGTACTTC
once TRBJ2-5 TRBV21-1 - CASPRRGIKTQYF TGTGCCAGCCCTAGGAGGGGCATTAAGACCCAGTACTTC
- TRBJ1-3 TRBV18 - CASSRGSGAAGNTIYF TGTGCCAGCTCAAGGGGCAGTGGGGCAGCTGGAAACACCATATATTTT
- TRBJ2-1 TRBV5-1 - CASSRLSHNEQFF TGCGCCAGCAGCCGACTCTCCCACAATGAGCAGTTCTTC
- TRBJ1-5 TRBV19 - CASSMGAFSGQPQHF TGTGCCAGTAGTATGGGGGCCTTCAGTGGTCAGCCCCAGCATTTT
- TRBJ2-7 TRBV27 TRBD2 CASSGGLGRDYEQYF TGTGCCAGCAGTGGAGGACTAGGCAGGGACTACGAGCAGTACTTC
- TRBJ1-3 TRBV5-1 - CASRSTGSSGNTIYF TGCGCCAGCAGATCTACAGGGAGCTCTGGAAACACCATATATTTT
- TRBJ2-4 TRBV27 - CASRALAKNIQYF TGTGCCAGCCGCGCCCTAGCCAAAAACATTCAGTACTTC
- TRBJ1-4 TRBV2 TRBD1 CASRNRGTDEKLFF TGTGCCAGCAGAAACAGGGGGACGGACGAAAAACTGTTTTTT